This is a list of T cell receptor beta chains from one sample in a study of OX40 agonist ivuxolimab in advanced cancers. Data came from immunoSEQ multiplex PCR; TCRdb stores just in-frame clones and leaves some out. The sample includes about 50,000 clones, roughly nine tenths of them seen just once. The input for sequencing was CD4+ or CD8+ T cells sorted from blood, taken in a trial of the OX40 agonist ivuxolimab. Receptors were obtained from an adult with an advanced solid tumor such as melanoma, head and neck, liver or kidney cancer. Both conserved end residues are part of each CDR3. A D gene is named only where the DNA matches it firmly. Only some rows state a clone size, as once, few, many or a class for expanded clones.

len: 16
d_gene: .
abundance: .
j_gene: TRBJ2-6
v_gene: TRBV9
CDR3nt: TGTGCCAGCATGGCTTGTAGCTACTCTGGGGCCAACGTCCTGACTTTC
CDR3aa: CASMACSYSGANVLTF

len: 15
d_gene: TRBD2
abundance: once
j_gene: TRBJ2-1
v_gene: TRBV7-6
CDR3nt: TGTGCCAGCAGCCACGTCCCAGCGGGAGATCATGAGCAGTTCTTC
CDR3aa: CASSHVPAGDHEQFF

len: 15
d_gene: .
abundance: once
j_gene: TRBJ2-3
v_gene: TRBV9
CDR3nt: TGTGCCAGCAGCGTAGGGGCAGGGGATGCAGATACGCAGTATTTT
CDR3aa: CASSVGAGDADTQYF

len: 14
d_gene: .
abundance: .
j_gene: TRBJ2-2
v_gene: TRBV27
CDR3nt: TGTGCCAGCACATACGATCTAGGTCCCGGGGAGCTGTTTTTT
CDR3aa: CASTYDLGPGELFF

len: 14
d_gene: .
abundance: .
j_gene: TRBJ2-5
v_gene: TRBV11-2
CDR3nt: TGTGCCAGCAGCTTGGAGGGGGTCCAAGAGACCCAGTACTTC
CDR3aa: CASSLEGVQETQYF

len: 14
d_gene: TRBD1
abundance: .
j_gene: TRBJ2-7
v_gene: TRBV19
CDR3nt: TGTGCCAGTAGTACTCGGGACAGAGTCTACGAGCAGTACTTC
CDR3aa: CASSTRDRVYEQYF

len: 15
d_gene: .
abundance: .
j_gene: TRBJ2-2
v_gene: TRBV19
CDR3nt: TGTGCCAGTAGTATGGAGGGGGGCATTACCGGGGAGCTGTTTTTT
CDR3aa: CASSMEGGITGELFF

len: 14
d_gene: TRBD1
abundance: .
j_gene: TRBJ2-7
v_gene: TRBV5-4
CDR3nt: TGTGCCAGCAGCGCACGACAGGGGGCCTACGAGCAGTACTTC
CDR3aa: CASSARQGAYEQYF

len: 15
d_gene: TRBD1
abundance: .
j_gene: TRBJ1-5
v_gene: TRBV7-9
CDR3nt: TGTGCCAGCAGCTTACGAGCAGGGGGTGATCAGCCCCAGCATTTT
CDR3aa: CASSLRAGGDQPQHF

len: 15
d_gene: TRBD2
abundance: .
j_gene: TRBJ2-2
v_gene: TRBV6-5
CDR3nt: TGTGCCAGCAGCGTAGCGGGGGGGAACACCGGGGAGCTGTTTTTT
CDR3aa: CASSVAGGNTGELFF

len: 13
d_gene: .
abundance: .
j_gene: TRBJ2-7
v_gene: TRBV5-1
CDR3nt: TGCGCCAGCAGCTGGGGGCAGGGGTACGAGCAGTACTTC
CDR3aa: CASSWGQGYEQYF

len: 14
d_gene: TRBD2
abundance: .
j_gene: TRBJ2-1
v_gene: TRBV9
CDR3nt: TGTGCCAGCAGCGTAGCCCTCACTAGCGACAAGCAGTTCTTC
CDR3aa: CASSVALTSDKQFF

len: 13
d_gene: TRBD1
abundance: .
j_gene: TRBJ2-1
v_gene: TRBV27
CDR3nt: TGTGCCAGCAGTTTCGGGACAGGGAACGGGCAGTTCTTC
CDR3aa: CASSFGTGNGQFF

len: 18
d_gene: .
abundance: .
j_gene: TRBJ2-7
v_gene: TRBV28
CDR3nt: TGTGCCAGCAGTTTAAGGGGCCTGGGATTGACAGGAGCCTACGAGCAGTACTTC
CDR3aa: CASSLRGLGLTGAYEQYF

len: 17
d_gene: TRBD1
abundance: .
j_gene: TRBJ2-3
v_gene: TRBV28
CDR3nt: TGTGCCAGCAGCATTACCGGGACAGGGGACAATTGGGGTACGCAGTATTTT
CDR3aa: CASSITGTGDNWGTQYF